This T cell receptor beta chain was captured in a study of vaccination effects on CD4 cells after COVID-19. About the research overall: A few million PBMC were seeded per well and grown in the presence of around 10 IU/ml IL-2 and around 10 ug/ml peptides.

Trimming cost V 2 bases and J 0 bases; bases outside gene matches: 10. Germline V gene sequence: CDR1 KGHSH, CDR2 LQKENI. The CDR3 is 18 amino acids. The culture ran for around 10 days before CD4+ T cells were isolated. Neither prior SARS-CoV-2 infection nor positive nucleocapsid antibodies were present in the vaccine recipients. Cells had half their medium changed to IL-2 medium on days 3 and 7. A word on this clone: Its antigen is as yet unknown.

The assay was immunoSEQ multiplex PCR, and TCRdb's table has in-frame clones only and misses some. The table lists fewer than 35,000 clones, about 71% of them singletons. Study-wide points: Only a single clone (1 of 255 vaccine-induced clones in healthy vaccinees) cross-reacted with common cold coronaviruses.

The sequencing used CD4+ T cells from PBMCs cultured without peptide, collected before COVID-19 vaccination. This receptor was identified in a human donor who received a COVID-19 vaccine. The chain carries TRBV18 and TRBJ1-5; TRBD1 matches at 7 bases. The CDR3 bases are TGTGCCAGCTCACCAGAACAGGGGCGCTATTATAGCAATCAGCCCCAGCATTTT. Translated, it gives CASSPEQGRYYSNQPQHF.